The next 18 T cell receptor beta chains were all read from a single sample in a study of T cell repertoires in cytomegalovirus infection. One entry per CDR3 protein results from TCRdb running MiXCR on the reads. Counted here are 630,000 or so distinct CDR3 sequences, roughly a quarter occurring once; the ten biggest clones make up roughly 8%. Sequenced: CD8+ T cells from PBMCs. These receptors came from a human donor in good health (CMV status not recorded). Some clones in this sample may be carry-over from other donors' samples.

In this sample, this clonotype turned up a few times. This sequence joins TRBV28 and TRBJ2-2; D possibly uses TRBD1 or TRBD2 (5 bases each). Per germline, CDR1 MDHEN and CDR2 SYDVKM. V was cut by 3 bases and J by 2 bases, with 10 bases left in between. The CDR3 totals 15 residues. DNA for the CDR3: TGTGCCAGCAGTTTTCTCGGGGCAAACACCGGGGAGCTGTTTTTT. Translating it yields CASSFLGANTGELFF.

This clonotype was seen at least ten times. The chain couples TRBV10-3 to TRBJ2-5, with 10 bases aligning to TRBD2. The CDR3 totals 16 residues. The V and J ends lost 5 bases and 7 bases, in that order; junction bases with no gene match: 13. The germline V gene encodes CDR1 ENHRY and CDR2 SYGVKD. CDR3 nucleotides: TGTGCCATCAGTCCAGTCACTAGCGGGGAAAGCACGACCCAGTACTTC. It encodes CAISPVTSGESTTQYF.

Remarks on this clonotype: One base away lies a much larger clone, so this may be a sequencing read error. V usage is TRBV7-2 and J usage is TRBJ1-5; TRBD1 is a possible D gene (5 bases). The CDR3 length is 21 residues. CDR1 SGHTA and CDR2 FQGNSA come from the germline V gene. Trimming cost V 1 base and J 3 bases, with 28 bases left between them. CDR3 bases: TGTGCCAGCAGCTTAGGGAGGTCGATCCGGGGGGAGAGGAGCGACAATCAGCCCCAGCATTTT. Its protein product is CASSLGRSIRGERSDNQPQHF.

This clonotype has at least ten counts. V and J are TRBV6-6 and TRBJ2-1; D tentatively reads TRBD1 or TRBD2 (5 bases each). Germline CDR1 MNHNY, CDR2 SVGAGI (reference sequence). Trimming removed 8 bases at V and 4 bases at J, with 12 bases between. The CDR3 has 13 residues. The CDR3 region is CASSGTLYNEQFF. The CDR3 DNA follows: TGTGCCAGCTCCGGGACCTTATACAATGAGCAGTTCTTC.

This chain uses TRBV10-3 with TRBJ2-4; D call uncertain. The V gene's germline CDR1 is ENHRY and CDR2 SYGVKD. CDR3 length: 12 amino acids. The ends were cut back, 6 bases at V and 6 bases at J, with 9 bases in the middle. CDR3 amino acids: CAIRGMGNIQYF. As DNA, the CDR3 is TGTGCCATCAGGGGGATGGGAAACATTCAGTACTTC.

This clonotype was seen at least ten times. The rearrangement uses TRBV28 and TRBJ2-3; tentatively, D is TRBD1 or TRBD2 (5 bases each). This CDR3 is built from 15 residues. Germline V CDR1 and CDR2: MDHEN, SYDVKM. Deletions cut 3 bases from V and 0 bases from J, with 10 bases between. CDR3 nucleotide sequence: TGTGCCAGCAGTTTTGAGGGGCGAAGCACAGATACGCAGTATTTT. This gives the protein CASSFEGRSTDTQYF.

The CDR3 is CATTGRGNYNEQFF. The CDR3 DNA reads as TGTGCCACAACCGGACGGGGAAACTACAATGAGCAGTTCTTC. The chain carries TRBV6-2 or TRBV6-3 and TRBJ2-1; TRBD2 might be the D (5 bases). Trimming took off 10 bases at V and 3 bases at J, with 16 bases between the two ends. CDR1 and CDR2 from the germline V gene are MNHEY and SVGEGT. This CDR3 has 14 residues.

The V gene is TRBV20-1, the J gene TRBJ2-3; 9 nucleotides match TRBD1. In germline, CDR1 is DFQATT, CDR2 SNEGSKA (reference sequence). Trimming at V came to 4 bases and at J to 5 bases, leaving 7 bases not matched to a gene. The CDR3 is 14 amino acids. The CDR3 spells CSATGLDRGDTQYF. CDR3 sequence (DNA): TGCAGTGCTACGGGCCTGGACAGGGGAGATACGCAGTATTTT.

This clonotype has at least ten counts. V usage is TRBV6-1 and J usage is TRBJ1-1, with D possibly TRBD1 on 6 matching bases. V was clipped by 8 bases and J by 3 bases, with 19 bases between them. The germline gives CDR1 MNHNS, CDR2 SASEGT. This CDR3 is built from 15 residues. The CDR3 DNA follows: TGTGCCAGCTCTTTCGGGGGGCTACCCGACACTGAAGCTTTCTTT. It translates to CASSFGGLPDTEAFF.

This clonotype is a singleton in its sample. A much larger clone lies one base from this, so it may be a read error. The chain has TRBV7-2 and TRBJ1-5; D is ambiguous. Germline V CDR1 and CDR2: SGHTA, FQGNSA. Trimming pared 7 bases from V and 2 bases from J, leaving 12 bases between. The CDR3 runs to 14 residues. The CDR3 bases are TGTGCCAGCACCCGATGGGAAGGCAATCAGCCCCAGCATTTT. This sequence encodes CASTRWEGNQPQHF.

In its sample, this clonotype was seen many times. The chain carries TRBV7-8 and TRBJ1-1, with D perhaps TRBD1 (6 bases). V lost 3 bases to trimming and J lost 13 bases, with 21 bases between them. Germline V gene sequence: CDR1 SGHVS, CDR2 FQNEAQ. The CDR3 is 14 residues long. CDR3 in amino acids: CASSFGRGYPEGFF. CDR3 nucleotide sequence: TGTGCCAGCAGCTTCGGCAGGGGTTACCCTGAGGGTTTCTTT.

The table lists this clonotype with many counts. The V call is TRBV7-2, the J call TRBJ1-1; D remains ambiguous. This CDR3 has 15 residues. V dropped 2 bases and J dropped 2 bases, with 12 bases sitting between them. CDR1 SGHTA and CDR2 FQGNSA come from the germline V gene. This CDR3 reads CASSLKFWGNTEAFF. The CDR3, as DNA: TGTGCCAGCAGCTTAAAGTTTTGGGGAAACACTGAAGCTTTCTTT.

This clonotype was detected many times. The rearrangement links TRBV7-8 to TRBJ2-2; D remains unclear. Germline-derived CDR1 and CDR2 are SGHVS and FQNEAQ. Trimming pared 7 bases from V and 8 bases from J, leaving 14 bases between. CDR3 length equals 13 residues. CDR3 DNA sequence: TGTGCCAGCATCCGGGCCTCGGCTGGGGAGCTGTTTTTT. It is translated as CASIRASAGELFF.

This clonotype was detected ten times or more. The CDR3 sequence is CASSFPSHGPGNEQYF. The CDR3 DNA follows: TGTGCCAGCAGCTTTCCCTCACACGGTCCAGGAAACGAGCAGTACTTC. This chain uses TRBV7-9 with TRBJ2-7; no clear D. V gave up 3 bases and J gave up 5 bases, with 20 bases separating them. Germline V lookup: CDR1 SEHNR, CDR2 FQNEAQ (reference sequence). There are 16 residues in the CDR3.

The genes are TRBV20-1 and TRBJ2-5, with D possibly TRBD2 on 7 matching bases. The CDR3 has 14 residues. The V gene's germline CDR1 is DFQATT and CDR2 SNEGSKA (reference sequence). Trimming removed 6 bases at V and 5 bases at J, with 19 bases between. CDR3 sequence reads: CSATLRGADETQYF. The CDR3 nucleotides read TGCAGTGCCACCCTTCGGGGGGCTGATGAGACCCAGTACTTC.

The CDR3 bases are TGTGCCAGCAGTGAGGAGGCGGGGGCCCAAGAGACCCAGTACTTC. It translates to CASSEEAGAQETQYF. The chain couples TRBV5-5 to TRBJ2-5; D may be TRBD2 (7 bases). Trimming took 5 bases from V and 1 from J, leaving 15 bases between them. CDR1 and CDR2 (germline): SGHKS, YYEKEE (reference sequence). CDR3 size: 15 residues.

The sample holds a few counts of this clonotype. V is TRBV12-5 and J is TRBJ1-2, with 9 bases matching TRBD1. This CDR3 is 13 amino acids long. With V trimmed by 6 bases and J by 7 bases, 6 bases remained unmatched. Germline CDR1 is LGHNT and CDR2 is FRNRAP. CDR3 sequence (DNA): TGTGCTAGTGGCCGAGGACAGGGGCTTGGCTACACCTTC. This gives the protein CASGRGQGLGYTF.

Here the CDR3 DNA reads TGTGCCATCAGTGAGTTTAAGGATTCCTACGAGCAGTACGTC. Translating it yields CAISEFKDSYEQYV. The rearrangement uses TRBV10-3 and TRBJ2-7, with D hard to call. Germline V gives CDR1 ENHRY, CDR2 SYGVKD. Trimming pared 1 base from V and 1 base from J, leaving 8 bases between. There are 14 residues in the CDR3.